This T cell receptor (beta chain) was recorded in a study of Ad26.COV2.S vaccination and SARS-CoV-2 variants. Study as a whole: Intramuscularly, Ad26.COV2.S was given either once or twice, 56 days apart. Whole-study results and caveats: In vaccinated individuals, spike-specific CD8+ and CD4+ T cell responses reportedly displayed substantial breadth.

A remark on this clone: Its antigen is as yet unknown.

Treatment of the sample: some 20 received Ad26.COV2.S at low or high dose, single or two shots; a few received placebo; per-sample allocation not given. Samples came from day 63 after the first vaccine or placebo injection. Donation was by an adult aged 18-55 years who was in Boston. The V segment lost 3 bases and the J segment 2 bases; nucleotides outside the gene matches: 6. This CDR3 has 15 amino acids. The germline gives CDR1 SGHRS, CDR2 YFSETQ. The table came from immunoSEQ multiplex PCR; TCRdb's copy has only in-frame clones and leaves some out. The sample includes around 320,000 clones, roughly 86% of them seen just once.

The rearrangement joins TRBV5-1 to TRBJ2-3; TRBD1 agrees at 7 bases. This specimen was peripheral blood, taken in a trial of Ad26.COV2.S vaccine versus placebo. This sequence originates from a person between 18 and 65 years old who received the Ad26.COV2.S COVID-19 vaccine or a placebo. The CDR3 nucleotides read TGCGCCAGCAGCTCCAGACAGGGAGACACAGATACGCAGTATTTT. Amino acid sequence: CASSSRQGDTDTQYF.